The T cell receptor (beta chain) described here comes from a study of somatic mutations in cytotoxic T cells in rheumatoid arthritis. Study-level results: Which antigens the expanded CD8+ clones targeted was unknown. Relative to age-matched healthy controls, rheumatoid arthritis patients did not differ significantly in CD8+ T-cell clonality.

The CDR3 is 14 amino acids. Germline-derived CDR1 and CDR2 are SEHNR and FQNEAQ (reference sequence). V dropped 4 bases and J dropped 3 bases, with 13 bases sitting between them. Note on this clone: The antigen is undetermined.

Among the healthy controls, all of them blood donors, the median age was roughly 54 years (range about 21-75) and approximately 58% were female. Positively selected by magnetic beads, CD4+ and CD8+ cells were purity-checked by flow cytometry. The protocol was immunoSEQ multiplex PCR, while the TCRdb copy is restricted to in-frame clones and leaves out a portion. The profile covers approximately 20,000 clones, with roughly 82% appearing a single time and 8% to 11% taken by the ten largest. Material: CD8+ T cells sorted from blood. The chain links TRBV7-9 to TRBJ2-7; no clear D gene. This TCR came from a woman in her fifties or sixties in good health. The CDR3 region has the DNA TGTGCCAGCAGCTCTAGAGGTCAGATCTACGAGCAGTACTTC. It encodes CASSSRGQIYEQYF.